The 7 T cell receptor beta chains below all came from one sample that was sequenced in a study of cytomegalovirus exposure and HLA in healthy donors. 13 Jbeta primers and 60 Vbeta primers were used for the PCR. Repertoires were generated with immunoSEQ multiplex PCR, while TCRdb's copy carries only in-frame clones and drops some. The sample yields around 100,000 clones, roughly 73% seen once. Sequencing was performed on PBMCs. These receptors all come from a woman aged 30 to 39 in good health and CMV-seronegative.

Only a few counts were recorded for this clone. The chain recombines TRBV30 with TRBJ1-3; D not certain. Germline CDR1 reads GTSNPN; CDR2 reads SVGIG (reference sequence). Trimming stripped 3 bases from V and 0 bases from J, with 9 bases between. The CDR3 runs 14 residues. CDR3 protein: CAWRRLTSGNTIYF. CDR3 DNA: TGTGCCTGGAGGCGACTGACCTCTGGAAACACCATATATTTT.

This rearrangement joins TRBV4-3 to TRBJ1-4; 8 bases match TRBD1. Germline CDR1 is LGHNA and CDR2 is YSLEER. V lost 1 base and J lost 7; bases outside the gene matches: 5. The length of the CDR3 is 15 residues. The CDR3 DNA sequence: TGCGCCAGCAGCCAAGTGACAGGGGTCAGTGAAAAACTGTTTTTT. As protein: CASSQVTGVSEKLFF.

CDR3 amino acids: CASSQDPSGGNSPLHF. CDR3 bases: TGCGCCAGCAGCCAAGATCCTTCAGGGGGTAATTCACCCCTCCACTTT. The chain employs TRBV4-3 and TRBJ1-6; 7 bases are a match to TRBD1. J gave up 6 bases and V 0 bases, and 5 bases lay outside the gene matches. CDR1 and CDR2 from the germline V gene are LGHNA and YSLEER. The CDR3 sequence is 16 residues long.

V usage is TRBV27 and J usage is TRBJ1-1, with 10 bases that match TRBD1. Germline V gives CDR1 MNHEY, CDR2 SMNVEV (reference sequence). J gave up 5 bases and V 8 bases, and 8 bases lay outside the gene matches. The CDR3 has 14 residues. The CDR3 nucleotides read TGTGCCAGCGCGACAGGGGGCCGTACGACTGAAGCTTTCTTT. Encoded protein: CASATGGRTTEAFF.

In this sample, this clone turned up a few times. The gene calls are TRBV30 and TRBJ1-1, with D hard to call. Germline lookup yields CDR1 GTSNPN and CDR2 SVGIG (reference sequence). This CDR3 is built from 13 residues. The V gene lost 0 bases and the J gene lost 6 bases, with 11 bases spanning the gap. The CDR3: CAWSVLSDSEAFF. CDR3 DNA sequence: TGTGCCTGGAGTGTACTAAGTGATTCTGAAGCTTTCTTT.

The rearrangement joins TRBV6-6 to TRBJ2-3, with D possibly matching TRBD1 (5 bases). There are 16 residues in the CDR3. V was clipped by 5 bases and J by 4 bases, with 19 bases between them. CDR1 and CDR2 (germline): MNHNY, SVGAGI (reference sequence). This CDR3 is CASSLPNRSSPDTQYF. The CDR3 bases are TGTGCCAGCAGTCTGCCTAACAGGAGTTCGCCAGATACGCAGTATTTT.

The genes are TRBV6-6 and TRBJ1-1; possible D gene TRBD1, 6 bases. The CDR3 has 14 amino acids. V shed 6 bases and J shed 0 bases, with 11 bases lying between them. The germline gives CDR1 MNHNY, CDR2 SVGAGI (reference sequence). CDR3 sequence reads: CASRVQGMNTEAFF. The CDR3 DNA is TGTGCCAGCAGGGTTCAGGGGATGAACACTGAAGCTTTCTTT.